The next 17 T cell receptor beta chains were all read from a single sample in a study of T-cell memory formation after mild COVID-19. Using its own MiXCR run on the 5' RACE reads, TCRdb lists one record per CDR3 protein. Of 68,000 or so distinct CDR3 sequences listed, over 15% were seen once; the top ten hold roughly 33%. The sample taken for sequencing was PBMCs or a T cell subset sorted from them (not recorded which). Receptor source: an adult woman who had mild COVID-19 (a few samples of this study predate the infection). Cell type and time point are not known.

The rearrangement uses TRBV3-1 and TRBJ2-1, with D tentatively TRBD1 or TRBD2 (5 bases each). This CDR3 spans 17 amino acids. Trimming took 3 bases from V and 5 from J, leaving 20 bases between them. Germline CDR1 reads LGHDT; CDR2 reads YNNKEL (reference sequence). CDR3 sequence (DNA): TGTGCCAGCAGCCATAGCCTGGGGGTCTCGTTTGACAATGAGCAGTTCTTC. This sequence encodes CASSHSLGVSFDNEQFF.

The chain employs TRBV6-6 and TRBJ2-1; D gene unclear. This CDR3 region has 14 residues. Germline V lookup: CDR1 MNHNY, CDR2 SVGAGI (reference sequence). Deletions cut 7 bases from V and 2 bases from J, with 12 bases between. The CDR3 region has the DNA TGTGCCAGCACCCCGACGGGTCCCTACAATGAGCAGTTCTTC. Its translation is CASTPTGPYNEQFF.

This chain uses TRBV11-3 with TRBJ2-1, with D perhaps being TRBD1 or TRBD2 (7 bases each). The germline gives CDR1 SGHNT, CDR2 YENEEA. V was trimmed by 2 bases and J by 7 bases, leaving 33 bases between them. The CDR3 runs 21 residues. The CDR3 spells CASSLWEGSGTTYQGVNEQFF. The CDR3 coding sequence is TGTGCCAGCAGCTTATGGGAGGGGAGCGGGACCACATACCAGGGGGTTAATGAGCAGTTCTTC.

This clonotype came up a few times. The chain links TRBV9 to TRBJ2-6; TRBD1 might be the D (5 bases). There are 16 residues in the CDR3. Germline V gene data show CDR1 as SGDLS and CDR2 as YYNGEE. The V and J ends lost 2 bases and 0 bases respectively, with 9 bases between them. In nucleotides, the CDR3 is TGTGCCAGCAGCGTGCAGGGTGGCTCTGGGGCCAACGTCCTGACTTTC. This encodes CASSVQGGSGANVLTF.

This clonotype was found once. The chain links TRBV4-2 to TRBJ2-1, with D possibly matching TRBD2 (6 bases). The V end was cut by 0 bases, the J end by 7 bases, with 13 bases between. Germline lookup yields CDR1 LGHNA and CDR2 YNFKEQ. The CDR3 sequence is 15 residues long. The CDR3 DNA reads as TGTGCCAGCAGCCAAGAAATAGCGGAAGGGAATGAGCAGTTCTTC. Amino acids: CASSQEIAEGNEQFF.

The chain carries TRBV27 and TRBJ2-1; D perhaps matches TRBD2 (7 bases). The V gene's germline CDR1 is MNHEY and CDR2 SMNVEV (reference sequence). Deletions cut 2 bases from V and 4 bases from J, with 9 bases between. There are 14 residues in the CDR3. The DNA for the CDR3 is TGTGCCAGCAGTTTAGGGGGGGCGTACAATGAGCAGTTCTTC. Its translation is CASSLGGAYNEQFF.

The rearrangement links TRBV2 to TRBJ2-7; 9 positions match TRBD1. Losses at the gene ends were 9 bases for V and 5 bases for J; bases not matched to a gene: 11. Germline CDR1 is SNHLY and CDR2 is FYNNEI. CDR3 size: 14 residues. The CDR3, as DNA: TGTGCCAGATCAAACAGGGGGCAGGTCGACGAGCAGTACTTC. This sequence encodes CARSNRGQVDEQYF.

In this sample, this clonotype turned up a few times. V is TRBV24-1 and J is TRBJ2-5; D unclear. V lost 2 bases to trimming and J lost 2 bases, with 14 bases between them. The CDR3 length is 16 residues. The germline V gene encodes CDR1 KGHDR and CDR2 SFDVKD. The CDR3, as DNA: TGTGCCACCAGTGATTGGGTCGGAACATCTCAAGAGACCCAGTACTTC. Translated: CATSDWVGTSQETQYF.

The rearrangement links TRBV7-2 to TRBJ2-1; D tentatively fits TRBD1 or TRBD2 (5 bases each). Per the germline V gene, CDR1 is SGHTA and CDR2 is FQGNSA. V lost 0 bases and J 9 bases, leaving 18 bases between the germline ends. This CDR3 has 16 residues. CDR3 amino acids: CASSLAVVVGVAEQFF. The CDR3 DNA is TGTGCCAGCAGCTTAGCGGTCGTAGTGGGGGTGGCTGAGCAGTTCTTC.

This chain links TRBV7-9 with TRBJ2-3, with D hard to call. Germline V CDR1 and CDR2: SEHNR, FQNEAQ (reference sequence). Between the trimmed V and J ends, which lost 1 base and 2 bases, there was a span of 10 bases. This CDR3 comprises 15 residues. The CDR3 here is CASSLGHYPTDTQYF. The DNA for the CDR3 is TGTGCCAGCAGCTTAGGACACTACCCCACAGATACGCAGTATTTT.

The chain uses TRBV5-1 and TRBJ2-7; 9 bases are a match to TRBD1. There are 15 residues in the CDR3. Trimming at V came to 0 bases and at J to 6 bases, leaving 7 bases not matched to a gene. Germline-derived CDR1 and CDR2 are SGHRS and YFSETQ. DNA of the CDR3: TGCGCCAGCAGCTTGGGTGGACAGGGGTCTATCGAGCAGTACTTC. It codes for CASSLGGQGSIEQYF.

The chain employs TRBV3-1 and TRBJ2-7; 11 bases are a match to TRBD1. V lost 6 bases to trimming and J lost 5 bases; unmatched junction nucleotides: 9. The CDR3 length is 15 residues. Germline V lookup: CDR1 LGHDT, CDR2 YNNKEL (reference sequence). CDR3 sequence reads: CASSPRTGGWDEQYF. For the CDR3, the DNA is TGTGCCAGCAGTCCTAGGACAGGGGGCTGGGACGAGCAGTACTTC.

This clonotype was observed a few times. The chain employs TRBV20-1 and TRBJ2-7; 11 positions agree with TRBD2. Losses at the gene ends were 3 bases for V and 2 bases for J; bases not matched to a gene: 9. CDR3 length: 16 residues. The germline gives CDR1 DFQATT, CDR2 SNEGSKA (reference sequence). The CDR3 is CSARAAGTSGTYEQYF. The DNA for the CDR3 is TGCAGTGCTAGGGCAGCCGGGACTAGCGGTACCTACGAGCAGTACTTC.

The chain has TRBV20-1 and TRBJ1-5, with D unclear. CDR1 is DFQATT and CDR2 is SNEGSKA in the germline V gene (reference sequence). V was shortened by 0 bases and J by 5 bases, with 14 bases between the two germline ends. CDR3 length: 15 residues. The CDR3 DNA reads TGCAGTGCTAGAGATCTCCGGGCCGCGGATCAGCCCCAGCATTTT. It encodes CSARDLRAADQPQHF.

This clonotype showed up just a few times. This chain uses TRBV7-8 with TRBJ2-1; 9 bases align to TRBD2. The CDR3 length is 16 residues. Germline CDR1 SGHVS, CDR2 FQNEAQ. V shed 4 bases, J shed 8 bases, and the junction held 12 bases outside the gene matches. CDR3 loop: CASSYREGSGSYEQFF. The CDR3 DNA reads TGTGCCAGCAGCTATAGAGAAGGTAGCGGGAGCTATGAGCAGTTCTTC.

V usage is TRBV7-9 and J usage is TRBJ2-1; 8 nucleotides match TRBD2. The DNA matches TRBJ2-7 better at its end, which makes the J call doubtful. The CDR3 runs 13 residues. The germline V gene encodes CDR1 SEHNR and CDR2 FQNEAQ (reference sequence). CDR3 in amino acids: CASSFSGNDEQYF. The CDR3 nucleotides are TGTGCCAGCAGCTTTAGCGGGAACGATGAGCAGTACTTC.

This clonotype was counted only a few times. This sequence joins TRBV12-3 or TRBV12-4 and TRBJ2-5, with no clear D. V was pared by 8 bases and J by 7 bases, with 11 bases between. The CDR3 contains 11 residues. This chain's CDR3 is CASSDDGTQYF. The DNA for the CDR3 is TGTGCCAGCTCGGATGACGGGACCCAGTACTTC.